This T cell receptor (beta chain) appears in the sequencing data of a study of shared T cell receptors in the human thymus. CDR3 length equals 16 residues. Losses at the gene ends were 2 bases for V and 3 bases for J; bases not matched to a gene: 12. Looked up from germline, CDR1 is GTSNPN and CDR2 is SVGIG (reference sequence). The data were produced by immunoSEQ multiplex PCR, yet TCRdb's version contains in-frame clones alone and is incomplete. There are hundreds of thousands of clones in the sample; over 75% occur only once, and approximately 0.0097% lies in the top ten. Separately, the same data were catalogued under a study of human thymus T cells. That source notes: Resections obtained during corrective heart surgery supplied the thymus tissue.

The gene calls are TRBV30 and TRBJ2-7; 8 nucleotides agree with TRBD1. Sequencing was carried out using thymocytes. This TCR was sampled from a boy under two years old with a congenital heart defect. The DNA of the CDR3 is TGTGCCTGGAGTATCCAAATCCGGGACAGGAACTACGAGCAGTACTTC. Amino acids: CAWSIQIRDRNYEQYF.